A single TCR beta chain is shown here with its context. The antigen this receptor binds is unknown. No base quality information exists; no much larger clone differs at one position. There are 15 amino acids in the CDR3, from cysteine to phenylalanine inclusive. Just the 45-base CDR3 DNA is kept, in frame starting at base 1. Sequences GTSNPN (CDR1) and SVGIG (CDR2) are obtained from the germline V gene (reference sequence). Trimming costs V 3 bases and J 2 bases, and their ends lie 16 bases apart. The record originates from a study of T cells in localized non-small cell lung cancer (dated by TCRdb to the early 2020s). About the investigation overall: T cell repertoires of 236 early-stage NSCLC patients were analyzed, with tumors being compared against uninvolved tumor-adjacent lungs. Of the NSCLC patients, about 130 were male and roughly 100 were female, and the mean age was approximately 66 years. The cohort consisted of roughly 240 treatment-naive NSCLC patients whose localized lung tumors had been resected.

The immunoSEQ Assay was used to sequence TCR beta CDR3 regions from DNA. The original methods were these. T cell density was computed as TCR beta template counts normalized to usable DNA estimated by amplifying housekeeping genes. The preseqR package was used to estimate richness by extrapolating to 400,000 templates for PBMC samples and to 120,000 templates for tissue samples. Clonality was calculated as one minus Pielou's evenness. To identify tissue-enriched TCRs, differential abundance testing was run on productive amino-acid clonotypes with a minimum total count of 5 and an alpha of 0.1. Repertoire overlap between compartments was quantified with the Jaccard Index and Morisita Overlap Index. TCR beta CDR3s were clustered by GLIPH together with public tetramer-defined viral CDR3s, and at least three viral sequences plus V-gene enrichment were required for viral motifs. Sourced from immuneACCESS, this table was stored by TCRdb with only in-frame sequences that have V and J called. A share of the clones is absent; for the studies checked, an unresolved V gene accounts for under half, and the remainder has no known explanation. V, J and clone size are those of that table, while D and trimming were read from the DNA. In this sample the table shows 26,000 or so clones, approximately 86% of which occur a single time. The top ten clonotypes cover 12% to 15% of the sample.

At diagnosis, tumor, uninvolved tumor-adjacent lung and peripheral blood were collected and then preserved as a mix of FFPE and fresh-frozen material. Blood samples were analyzed as peripheral blood mononuclear cells for TCR repertoire profiling. General findings and caveats noted by the study authors: Of the top 100 tumor clones, a median of about 53 were detected in paired uninvolved adjacent lung; 28 were also among that lung's top 100. Because of the exploratory design, TCR variables were selected using unadjusted p-values without false-discovery rate correction. Higher T cell density in blood was associated with longer overall survival, whereas higher clonality in adjacent lung was associated with shorter survival. Uninvolved tumor-adjacent lung showed the highest T cell clonality, higher than tumor, which suggests more focused antigenic responses in the uninvolved tumor-adjacent lung. Multi-region tumor sequencing was not performed, so intratumor heterogeneity could not be excluded.

The clonotype comes from a female donor over 55 with stage I lung adenocarcinoma. Here the chain combines TRBV30 and TRBJ1-2; the best D guess is TRBD1, with 6 bases matching. Sample: peripheral blood, taken before any cancer treatment. The CDR3: CAWRTVAGANYGYTF. The DNA sequence follows: TGTGCCTGGAGAACGGTCGCAGGGGCCAACTATGGCTACACCTTC.